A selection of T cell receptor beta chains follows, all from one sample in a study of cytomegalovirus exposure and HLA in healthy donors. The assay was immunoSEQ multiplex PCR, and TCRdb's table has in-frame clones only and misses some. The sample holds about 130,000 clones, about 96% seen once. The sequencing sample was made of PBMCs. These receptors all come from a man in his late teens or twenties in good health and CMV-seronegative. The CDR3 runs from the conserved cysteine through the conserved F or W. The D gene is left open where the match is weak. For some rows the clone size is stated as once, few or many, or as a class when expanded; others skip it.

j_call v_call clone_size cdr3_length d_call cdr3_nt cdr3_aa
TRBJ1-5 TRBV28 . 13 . TGTGCCAGCAGTTTTCAGGGATATCAGCCCCAGCATTTT CASSFQGYQPQHF
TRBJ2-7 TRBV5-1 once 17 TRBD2 TGCGCCAGCAGCGATCGACTAGCGGGTTTCAGCTCCTACGAGCAGTACTTC CASSDRLAGFSSYEQYF
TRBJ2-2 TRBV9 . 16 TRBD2 TGTGCCAGCAGCGGGACTAGCGGGAGGTACACCGGGGAGCTGTTTTTT CASSGTSGRYTGELFF
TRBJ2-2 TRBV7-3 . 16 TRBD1 TGTGCCAGCAGCTCGGGACAGGGGGCGAACACCGGGGAGCTGTTTTTT CASSSGQGANTGELFF
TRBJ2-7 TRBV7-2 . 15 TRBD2 TGTGCCAGCAGCCTCGGACTAGCGGTTACCTACGAGCAGTACTTC CASSLGLAVTYEQYF
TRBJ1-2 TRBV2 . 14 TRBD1 TGTGCCAGCAGTAGCCTCGGGACAGTCTATGGCTACACCTTC CASSSLGTVYGYTF
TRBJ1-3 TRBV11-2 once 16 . TGTGCCAGCAGCTTGGAGGGGCTTATCTCTGGAAACACCATATATTTT CASSLEGLISGNTIYF
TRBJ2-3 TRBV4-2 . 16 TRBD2 TGTGCCAGCAGCCGATCCGGACTAGCGGGAGCAGATACGCAGTATTTT CASSRSGLAGADTQYF
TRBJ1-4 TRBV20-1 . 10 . TGCAGTGCCATAGATGAAAAACTGTTTTTT CSAIDEKLFF
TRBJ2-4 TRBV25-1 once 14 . TGTGCCAGCAGTGACGAGTTAGCCAAAAACATTCAGTACTTC CASSDELAKNIQYF
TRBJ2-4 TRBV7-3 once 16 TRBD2 TGTGCCAGCAGCCTTAGCGGGAGGACCGAGCAAAACATTCAGTACTTC CASSLSGRTEQNIQYF
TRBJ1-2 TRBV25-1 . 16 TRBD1 TGTGCCAGCAGTGAATATCGACCAGGGGGCTCGAGCGGCTACACCTTC CASSEYRPGGSSGYTF
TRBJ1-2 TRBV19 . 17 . TGTGCCAGTAGTCCACCCACGACAGGCCCAAGGGGTCGCGGCTACACCTTC CASSPPTTGPRGRGYTF
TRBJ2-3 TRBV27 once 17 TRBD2 TGTGCCAGCAGTTTAAGCCTATCGACTAGCGGGACTGATACGCAGTATTTT CASSLSLSTSGTDTQYF
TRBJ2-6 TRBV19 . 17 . TGTGCCAGTATTGTGGGGGGTCCCTTCTCTGGGGCCAACGTCCTGACTTTC CASIVGGPFSGANVLTF
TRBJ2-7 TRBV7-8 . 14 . TGTGCCAGCAGCCCAACAGGCTCTGTCTACGAGCAGTACTTC CASSPTGSVYEQYF
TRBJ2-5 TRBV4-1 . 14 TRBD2 TGCGCCAGCAGCCCGTTAGCGGGTACAGAGACCCAGTACTTC CASSPLAGTETQYF
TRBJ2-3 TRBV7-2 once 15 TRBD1 TGTGCCAGCAGCAGACCGGGACAGGGGGCTTATACGCAGTATTTT CASSRPGQGAYTQYF
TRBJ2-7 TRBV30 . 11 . TGTGCCTGCCGCCTCTCGGGCGAGCAGTACTTC CACRLSGEQYF
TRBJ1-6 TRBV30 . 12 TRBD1 TGTGCCTTCGACAGGGATAATTCACCCCTCCACTTT CAFDRDNSPLHF
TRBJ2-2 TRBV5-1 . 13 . TGCGCCAGCAGCTTGGGGCACACCGGGGAGCTGTTTTTT CASSLGHTGELFF
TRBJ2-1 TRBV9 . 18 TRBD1 TGTGCCAGCAGCGTAGAGGGCCGGGGACAGGGGTTCGGTAATGAGCAGTTCTTC CASSVEGRGQGFGNEQFF
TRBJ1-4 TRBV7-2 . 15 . TGTGCCAGCAGCTTAGATCAGGGATATAATGAAAAACTGTTTTTT CASSLDQGYNEKLFF
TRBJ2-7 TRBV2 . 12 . TGTGCCAGCGAAGGAAGGGGCTACGAGCAGTACTTC CASEGRGYEQYF
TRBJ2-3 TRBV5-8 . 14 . TGTGCCAGCAGCTTGAGGCAGGTCACAGATACGCAGTATTTT CASSLRQVTDTQYF
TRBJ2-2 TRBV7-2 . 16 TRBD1 TGTGCCAGCAGCCGTGGACAGGGGGCGGGTACCGGGGAGCTGTTTTTT CASSRGQGAGTGELFF
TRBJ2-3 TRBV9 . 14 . TGTGCCAGCAGCGCCCTCGGGGGAACAGATACGCAGTATTTT CASSALGGTDTQYF
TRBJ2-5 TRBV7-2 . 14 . TGTGCCAGCAGCTTAGTAGGGGGACAAGAGACCCAGTACTTC CASSLVGGQETQYF
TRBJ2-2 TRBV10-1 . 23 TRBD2 TGCGCCAGCAGTAAGAGCGGGAGACCACACTCCTACACTCGGGCACCGGACACCGGGGAGCTGTTTTTT CASSKSGRPHSYTRAPDTGELFF
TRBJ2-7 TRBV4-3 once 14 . TGCGCCAGCAGCCAAGGATACAGGTCCTACGAGCAGTACTTC CASSQGYRSYEQYF
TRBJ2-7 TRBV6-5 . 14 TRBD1 TGTGCCAGCCACTCCGGACAGGGCTTGTACGAGCAGTACTTC CASHSGQGLYEQYF
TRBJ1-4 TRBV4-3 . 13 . TGCGCCAGCAGCCAGGACAGTGGGGAAAAACTGTTTTTT CASSQDSGEKLFF
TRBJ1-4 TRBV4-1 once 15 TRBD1 TGCGCCAGCAGCCGTCAACAGGGGACAGGGGAAAAACTGTTTTTT CASSRQQGTGEKLFF
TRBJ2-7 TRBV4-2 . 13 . TGTGCCAGCAGCCAAGTCGAGGGTGACGAGCAGTACTTC CASSQVEGDEQYF
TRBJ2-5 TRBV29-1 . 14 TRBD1 TGCAGCGTTGAAGATCTAGGACAGGGGGAGACCCAGTACTTC CSVEDLGQGETQYF
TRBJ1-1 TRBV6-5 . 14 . TGTGCCAGCAGTTACTCGCTCAGGAACACTGAAGCTTTCTTT CASSYSLRNTEAFF